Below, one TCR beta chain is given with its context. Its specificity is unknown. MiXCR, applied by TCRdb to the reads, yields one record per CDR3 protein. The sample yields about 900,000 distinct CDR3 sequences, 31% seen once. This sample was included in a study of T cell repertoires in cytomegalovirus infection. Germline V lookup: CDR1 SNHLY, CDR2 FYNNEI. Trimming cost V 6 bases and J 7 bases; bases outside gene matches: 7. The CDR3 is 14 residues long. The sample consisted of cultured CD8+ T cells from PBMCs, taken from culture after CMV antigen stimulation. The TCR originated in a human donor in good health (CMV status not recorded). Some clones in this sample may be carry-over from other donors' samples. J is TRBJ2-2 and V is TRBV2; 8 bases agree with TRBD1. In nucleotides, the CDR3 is TGTGCCAGCAGAGGACAGGGTCTGATCGGGGAGCTGTTTTTT. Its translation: CASRGQGLIGELFF.